The rows below give T cell receptor beta chains drawn from one sample of a study of long-term antiretroviral therapy in people with HIV. Generated by immunoSEQ multiplex PCR, the TCRdb table keeps only in-frame clones and is missing some. In the table there are fewer than 45,000 clones, roughly 80% of which are singletons. The material sequenced was unsorted PBMCs, taken 3.4 years after starting antiretroviral therapy. These receptors originate from a man between 25 and 39 years old with HIV. Both conserved end residues are trimmed from each CDR3. Clone size is stated in some rows and not others, as once, few, many or a class when expanded.

cdr3_length v_call clone_size cdr3_aa
14 TRBV28 NA ASSYPNSDNYYGYT
11 TRBV6-5 NA ASRLTGGTEAF
12 TRBV13 NA ASSLVGQLDEQY
12 TRBV27 NA ASSLSATQDTQY
12 TRBV7-9 few ATEWASGSYEQY
14 TRBV18 NA ASSPPRLRGPGEQY
13 TRBV9 NA ASSVAGSGYNEQF
13 TRBV5-1 once ASTSGRAYDYEQY
11 TRBV6-5 NA ASRASGYNEQF
19 TRBV29-1 NA SVGPERGLAGGPFGTDTQY
14 TRBV27 NA ASSLYRGSLSDGYT
11 TRBV25-1 few ASSVGSGNTIY
13 TRBV5-6 NA ASNWGGSSYNEQF
16 TRBV7-8 NA ASNLGLTGTSGLNEQF
10 TRBV29-1 once SVGTRIVEQF
14 TRBV5-4 once ASSRSGLVKAATQY
11 TRBV18 NA ASSPRRVEKLF
13 TRBV7-9 NA ASSLGAGGINEQF
11 TRBV7-9 NA ASSLTGGLRPF
12 TRBV28 once ASSLLGLSYEQY
12 TRBV27 NA ATAGLAGVNEQF
12 TRBV7-9 NA ASTGPEGNYGYT
10 TRBV2 few ASRGGGSGYT
16 TRBV28 NA ASRDVGLAGGPRDTQY
13 TRBV19 few ASSPTGTGGGEQY
12 TRBV19 NA ASNNRGRETEAF
12 TRBV29-1 NA SVLTGTIGETQY
12 TRBV14 NA ASSQDLGGSEQY
13 TRBV11-2 NA ASSLGTGAVDEQY
13 TRBV9 NA ASSSRGLELDTQY
10 TRBV19 NA ASSIQNRELF
11 TRBV30 NA AWSSSANYGYT
12 TRBV5-6 NA ASSYRDGTDTQY
14 TRBV6-6 NA ASSYSGAGGSNEQF
15 TRBV7-9 NA ASSPIGGNRGTYEQY
12 TRBV7-9 NA ASSSVGRNEKLF
14 TRBV6-4 once ASTSCGRFHTDTQY
14 TRBV4-1 NA ASSPAVLAGVDEQF
15 TRBV10-2 NA ASTASGILSSYNEQF
14 TRBV7-9 NA ASSQGQGFYTGELF
13 TRBV2 NA ASSPSGPRWGEAF
10 TRBV14 few ASSGISYEQY
11 TRBV13 NA ASRGRLADTQY
13 TRBV30 NA AWSPLQGAKNIQY
14 TRBV27 few ASRNRANLPTDTQY
11 TRBV10-3 NA AISEQLTYEQY
11 TRBV7-9 NA ASSYRDGREAF
13 TRBV6-5 NA ASSLNSGNSYEQY
12 TRBV2 NA ASSYPGQGRPQH
15 TRBV10-1 NA ASSESLSGRRAGELF
14 TRBV7-8 NA ASSSDGHLSGNTIY
11 TRBV27 NA ASSFTAAGGAF
16 TRBV12-5 NA ASGLNPGGGRYYNEQF